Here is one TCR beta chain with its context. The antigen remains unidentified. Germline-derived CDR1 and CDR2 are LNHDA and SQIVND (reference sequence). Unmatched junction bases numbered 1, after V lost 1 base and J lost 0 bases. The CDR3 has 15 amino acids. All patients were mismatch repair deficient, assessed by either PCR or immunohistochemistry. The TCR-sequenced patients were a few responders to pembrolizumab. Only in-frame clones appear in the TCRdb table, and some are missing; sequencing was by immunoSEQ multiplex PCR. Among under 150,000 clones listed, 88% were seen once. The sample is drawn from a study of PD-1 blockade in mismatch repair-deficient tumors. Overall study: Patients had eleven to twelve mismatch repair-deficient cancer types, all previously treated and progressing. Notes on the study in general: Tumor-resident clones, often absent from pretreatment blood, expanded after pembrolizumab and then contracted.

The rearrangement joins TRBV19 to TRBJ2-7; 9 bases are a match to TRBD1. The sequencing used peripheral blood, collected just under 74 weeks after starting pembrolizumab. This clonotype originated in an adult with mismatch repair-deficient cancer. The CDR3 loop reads CASSIGQGDSYEQYF. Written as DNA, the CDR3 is TGTGCCAGTAGTATAGGACAGGGGGACTCCTACGAGCAGTACTTC.